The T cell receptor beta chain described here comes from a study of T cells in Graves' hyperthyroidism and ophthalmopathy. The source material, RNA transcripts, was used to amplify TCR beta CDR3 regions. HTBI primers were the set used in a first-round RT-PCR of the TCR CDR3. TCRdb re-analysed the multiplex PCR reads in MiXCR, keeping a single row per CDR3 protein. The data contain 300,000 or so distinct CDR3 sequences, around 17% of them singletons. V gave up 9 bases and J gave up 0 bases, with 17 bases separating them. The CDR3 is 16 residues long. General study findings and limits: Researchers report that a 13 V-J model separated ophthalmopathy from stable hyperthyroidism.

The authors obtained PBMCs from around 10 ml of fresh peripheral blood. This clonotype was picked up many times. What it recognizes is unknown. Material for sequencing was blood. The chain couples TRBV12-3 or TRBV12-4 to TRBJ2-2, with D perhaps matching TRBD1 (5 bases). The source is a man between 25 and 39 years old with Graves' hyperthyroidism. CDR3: CASLDPTGANTGELFF. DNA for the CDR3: TGTGCCAGTCTGGACCCTACAGGCGCGAACACCGGGGAGCTGTTTTTT.